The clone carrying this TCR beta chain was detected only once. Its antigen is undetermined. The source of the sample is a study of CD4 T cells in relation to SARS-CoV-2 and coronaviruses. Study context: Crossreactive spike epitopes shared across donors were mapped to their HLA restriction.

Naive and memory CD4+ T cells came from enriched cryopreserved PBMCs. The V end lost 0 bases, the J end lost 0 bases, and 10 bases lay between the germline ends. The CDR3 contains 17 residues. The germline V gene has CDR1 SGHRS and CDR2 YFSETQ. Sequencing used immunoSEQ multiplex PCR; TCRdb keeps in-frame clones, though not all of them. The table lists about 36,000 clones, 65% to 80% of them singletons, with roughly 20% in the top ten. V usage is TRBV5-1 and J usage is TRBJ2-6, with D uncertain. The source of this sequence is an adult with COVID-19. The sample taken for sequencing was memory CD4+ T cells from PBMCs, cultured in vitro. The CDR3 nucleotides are TGCGCCAGCAGCTTGGCTACGGGTTACTCTGGGGCCAACGTCCTGACTTTC. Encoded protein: CASSLATGYSGANVLTF.